Each of the 5 T cell receptor beta chains below was sequenced from the same sample in a study of T cell responses to AZD1222 COVID-19 vaccine. Data came from immunoSEQ multiplex PCR; TCRdb stores just in-frame clones and leaves some out. Among 120,000 to 150,000 clones listed, approximately 90% were seen once. The specimen was peripheral blood, collected on day 0 of AZD1222 vaccination. These receptors all stem from an adult in good health.

J is TRBJ1-6 and V is TRBV15; tentatively, D is TRBD1 (6 bases). The CDR3 totals 12 residues. The germline V gene has CDR1 LNHNV and CDR2 YYDKDF (reference sequence). The ends were cut back, 8 bases at V and 10 bases at J, with 12 bases in the middle. DNA for the CDR3: TGTGCCACCTCCACAGGGAGCTCACCCCTCCACTTT. Translated, it gives CATSTGSSPLHF.

Concerning this clone itself: Germline is not matched at one junction end, which may reflect a read error. The V call is TRBV28, the J call TRBJ1-1, with D perhaps TRBD1 (6 bases). Looked up from germline, CDR1 is MDHEN and CDR2 is SYDVKM. This CDR3 region has 16 residues. In DNA, the CDR3 is TGTGCCAGCAGGTTATTGGGGGGGCTGTTAGACACTGAAGCTTTCTTT. Protein product: CASRLLGGLLDTEAFF. The full variable domain, in which reference TRBV28 and TRBJ1-1 provide the parts outside the CDR3, is DVKVTQSSRYLVKRTGEKVFLECVQDMDHENMFWYRQDPGLGLRLIYFSYDVKMKEKGDIPEGYSVSREKKERFSLILESASTNQTSMYLCASRLLGGLLDTEAFFGQGTRLTVV.

The V gene is TRBV6-5, the J gene TRBJ2-1, with D perhaps TRBD2 (5 bases). CDR3 length equals 10 residues. Germline-derived CDR1 and CDR2 are MNHEY and SVGAGI. V lost 8 bases, J lost 9 bases, and 8 bases lay in between. The CDR3 bases are TGTGCCAGCGGGAGTGGTGAGCAGTTCTTC. This translates into CASGSGEQFF.

The chain has TRBV30 and TRBJ2-1, with a weak D call TRBD2 (5 bases). V dropped 1 base and J dropped 12 bases, with 16 bases sitting between them. The germline V gene has CDR1 GTSNPN and CDR2 SVGIG (reference sequence). The length of the CDR3 is 13 residues. In nucleotides, the CDR3 is TGTGCCTGGAGTGCAGGACTGCCCCCCGGGCAGTTCTTC. Its translation: CAWSAGLPPGQFF.

CDR3 coding DNA: TGCGCCAGCAGCCCTGGGATTGTGGCACGGCGCCACTATGGCTACACCTTC. Translating gives CASSPGIVARRHYGYTF. The chain recombines TRBV4-1 with TRBJ1-2; D remains unclear. V gave up 4 bases and J gave up 3 bases, with 21 bases separating them. The CDR3 loop spans 17 amino acids. Germline values: CDR1 MGHRA, CDR2 YSYEKL.